This TCR beta chain was observed in a study of neurological immune-mediated disorders. Study outcomes and limitations: The repertoires of 18 of 34 multiple sclerosis patients were placed by phylogenetic grouping in a single related-CDR3 cluster, which may be a signature. Subjects shared no identical expanded-clone CDR3 amino acid sequences, suggesting private TCR-beta repertoires in all groups.

At least ten counts were recorded for this clonotype. What it binds is not known. Using its own MiXCR run on the 5' RACE reads, TCRdb lists one record per CDR3 protein. The data contain fewer than 35,000 distinct CDR3 sequences, 2.5% to 4% of them singletons. CDR3 size: 13 residues. V shed 4 bases and J shed 8 bases, with 12 bases lying between them. Germline lookup yields CDR1 PRHDT and CDR2 FYEKMQ (reference sequence). The receptor comes from a woman in her twenties or thirties with multiple sclerosis. Sequencing was carried out using PBMCs. This chain connects TRBV13 to TRBJ2-1; unclear D gene. CDR3 in amino acids: CASSSRGWDEQFF. CDR3 bases: TGTGCCAGCAGCTCCCGTGGTTGGGATGAGCAGTTCTTC.